This TCR beta chain is drawn from a study of regulatory T cells in long-lasting Graves disease. Specified time point: newly diagnosed GD, antithyroid drugs for less than 3 months. PBMCs were the source of the RNA used for TCR sequencing. iRepertoire HTBI primers and Arm-PCR of CDR3 regions built TCR beta libraries. TCRdb independently ran MiXCR on the multiplex PCR reads; one entry per CDR3 protein. The table lists approximately 490,000 distinct CDR3 sequences, around 15% of them singletons. This clonotype has only a few counts. The V gene's germline CDR1 is SGHTA and CDR2 FQGNSA. The CDR3 covers 14 residues. Trimming cost V 6 bases and J 3 bases; bases outside gene matches: 7. The data were also submitted as part of a second study, on T cells in Graves' hyperthyroidism and ophthalmopathy. That study adds: The diagnoses drew upon clinical symptoms, serum thyroxine and TRAb, thyroid ultrasound and orbital computed tomography.

This chain connects TRBV7-2 to TRBJ2-7, with 8 bases lining up with TRBD2. The specimen was peripheral blood mononuclear cells (PBMCs), collected at new diagnosis, from a patient treated with antithyroid drugs. This TCR was sampled from a man aged 40-49 years with Graves disease. The CDR3 DNA reads as TGTGCCAGCAGTCTCGGACTAGCTATCTACGAGCAGTACTTC. It codes for CASSLGLAIYEQYF.